This entry is about one TCR beta chain. The antigen remains unidentified. The sample is drawn from a study of T cell repertoires in cytomegalovirus infection. Germline loops: CDR1 MNHEY, CDR2 SMNVEV (reference sequence). This CDR3 is 16 amino acids long. V lost 5 bases and J 0 bases, leaving 14 bases between the germline ends. TCRdb recomputed calls from the reads with MiXCR, one row per CDR3 protein. The table shows 250,000 to 400,000 distinct CDR3 sequences, with around a quarter occurring only once. The chain couples TRBV27 to TRBJ2-1; possibly TRBD1 or TRBD2 for D (5 bases each). The sample here was cultured PBMCs, taken from culture after CMV antigen stimulation. This TCR was recovered from a human donor in good health (CMV status not recorded). Some clones in this sample may be carry-over from other donors' samples. The CDR3 here is CASSTRDGGSYNEQFF. DNA of the CDR3: TGTGCCAGCAGTACCCGGGACGGTGGCTCCTACAATGAGCAGTTCTTC.